These T cell receptor beta chains were read from a single sample in a study of metastatic and nonmetastatic thyroid tumors. TCRdb reanalyzed the PCR reads with MiXCR. The sample includes tens of thousands of clones, more than 3.5% of them seen just once. The sample comprised blood. Receptors originate from a female donor with papillary thyroid cancer or a benign thyroid nodule (not recorded which). Some clones in this sample may be carry-over from other donors' samples. Each CDR3 is given with its conserved first and last residue. D genes are given only for firm matches. The size field is filled for only some rows; it gives once, few, many or a size class.

many . TRBJ2-2 TRBV19 TGTGCCAGCCGGACGGCCCCAACCACCGGGGAGCTGTTTTTT CASRTAPTTGELFF
many . TRBJ2-1 TRBV12-3/TRBV12-4 TGTGCCAGCAGTTTCAGTAGTCTAGGTTCAAATGAGCAGTTCTTC CASSFSSLGSNEQFF
. TRBD2 TRBJ2-6 TRBV7-9 TGTGCCAGCACCTTGAGCGGGGGGCACTCTGGGGCCAACGTCCTGACCTTC CASTLSGGHSGANVLTF
. . TRBJ1-4 TRBV4-1 TGCGCCAGCATCCTGGCAGGGAATGAAAAACTGTTTTTT CASILAGNEKLFF
. . TRBJ1-4 TRBV18 TGTGCCAGCTCACCCAGGGACACAACATATGAAAAACTCTTTTTT CASSPRDTTYEKLFF
many . TRBJ2-2 TRBV6-1 TGTGCCAGCAGTTATCGGACAGGGGAGCTGTTTTTT CASSYRTGELFF
few TRBD2 TRBJ2-3 TRBV4-1 TGCGCCAGCAGCCCGAGGGCGGGGGGGGGCACAGATACGCAGTATTTT CASSPRAGGGTDTQYF
many . TRBJ2-1 TRBV15 TGTGCCACCCGTTTGGGCAATGAGCAGTTCTTC CATRLGNEQFF
many TRBD1 TRBJ1-2 TRBV2 TGTGCCAGCAGACCGAGCAGGACAGGTTGGAATGGCTACACCTTC CASRPSRTGWNGYTF
. TRBD1 TRBJ1-1 TRBV5-1 TGCGCCAGCAGCCTCGGGGGGGACAGGGTGAGGGCTTTCTTT CASSLGGDRVRAFF
few . TRBJ2-7 TRBV20-1 TGCAGTGCTAGTAACGGGGACGAGCAGTACTTC CSASNGDEQYF
many . TRBJ2-7 TRBV18 TGTGCCAGCTCCCCCTCCCCCAACTACGAGCAGTACTTC CASSPSPNYEQYF
few . TRBJ1-5 TRBV24-1 TGTGCCACCAGTGAATCTGGCAGGGGAGGCAATCATCCCCAGCACTTT CATSESGRGGNHPQHF
many . TRBJ1-2 TRBV2 TGTGCCAGCAGTGAAAGCGACAGGAACCTCTGGGGCTACACCTTC CASSESDRNLWGYTF
many TRBD2 TRBJ2-1 TRBV20-1 TGCAGTGCTAGAGTAGGAGGGAGGGATGAGCAGTTCTTC CSARVGGRDEQFF
medium-sized . TRBJ2-7 TRBV27 TGTGCCAGCAGTTTGCGGCGGGCCTACGAGCAGTACTTC CASSLRRAYEQYF
few TRBD1 TRBJ2-6 TRBV6-1 TGTGCCAGCAGTGGACAGGGGCCTATCTCTGGGGCCAACGTCCTGACTTTC CASSGQGPISGANVLTF
many . TRBJ2-1 TRBV2 TGTGCCAGCAGGGCCTCTAGCGGAGGGGGGCATGAGCAGTTCTTC CASRASSGGGHEQFF
many . TRBJ1-4 TRBV6-1 TGTGCCAGCAGTTACAGGGCTGCAACTAATGAAAAACTGTTTTTT CASSYRAATNEKLFF
few TRBD2 TRBJ2-2 TRBV19 TGTGCCAGTAGTACGGGACTAGCGGAAAACACCGGGGAGCTGTTTTTT CASSTGLAENTGELFF
many . TRBJ1-1 TRBV10-3 TGTGCCACCGGGGGATTCGGCACTGAAGCTTTCTTT CATGGFGTEAFF
few TRBD1 TRBJ2-7 TRBV5-1 TGCGCCAGCTCCCCAGACGCAGGGGGCTTCAACGAGCAGTACTTC CASSPDAGGFNEQYF
. TRBD1 TRBJ1-5 TRBV24-1 TGTGCCACCAGTGGCGGGACAGGTCCTTATAGCAATCAGCCCCAGCATTTT CATSGGTGPYSNQPQHF
many . TRBJ1-2 TRBV12-3/TRBV12-4 TGTGCCAGCAGTCCGGGTGACTATGGCTACACCTTC CASSPGDYGYTF
. . TRBJ2-3 TRBV9 TGTGCCAGCAGCGTATCCGTTACAGATACGCAGTATTTT CASSVSVTDTQYF
many . TRBJ1-6 TRBV28 TGTGCCAGCAGTTTAGGCGGAACAAATTCACCCCTCCACTTT CASSLGGTNSPLHF
many . TRBJ1-4 TRBV6-5 TGTGCCAGCAGTTACTCGCAGGCCCGGGGGAGTGAAAAACTGTTTTTT CASSYSQARGSEKLFF
few . TRBJ2-7 TRBV6-1 TGTGCCAGCAGTTTCCGGTTGGCGCAGTACTTC CASSFRLAQYF
many . TRBJ1-1 TRBV2 TGTGCCAGCAGTGTTAATACCAAAGCTTTCTTT CASSVNTKAFF
many . TRBJ2-7 TRBV27 TGTGCCAGCAGTTTACGGGGTTTAGGGACACAGACCTACGAGCAGTACTTC CASSLRGLGTQTYEQYF
many . TRBJ1-4 TRBV7-9 TGTGCCAGCAGCTTAATGGGAGAAGAAAAACTGTTTTTT CASSLMGEEKLFF
. . TRBJ1-5 TRBV20-1 TGCAGTGCTAAGATGGTCGGCGGGTCAGGTCAGCCCCAGCATTTT CSAKMVGGSGQPQHF
. . TRBJ2-7 TRBV7-3 TGTGCAAGCAGCCTCGGGCCTCCTCCCAGGGAGCAGTACTTC CASSLGPPPREQYF
many TRBD2 TRBJ2-1 TRBV7-2 TGTGCCAGCAGCTTAGCGGTTGCCGGACTAGCGTTCTTC CASSLAVAGLAFF
few . TRBJ1-2 TRBV6-2/TRBV6-3 TGTGCCAGCAGTTACTCGCATTTGCTACCCTATGGCTACACCTTC CASSYSHLLPYGYTF
few . TRBJ1-2 TRBV19 TGTGCCAGTAGTATTGGAGGGTTAGGCTACACCTTC CASSIGGLGYTF
. . TRBJ2-3 TRBV20-1 TGCAGTGCCCACCCGGGACAATTAGGCATCTATACGCAGTATTTT CSAHPGQLGIYTQYF
many . TRBJ2-1 TRBV4-1 TGCGCCAGCAGCCAAGTCGCACAGGGTCAGTTCTTC CASSQVAQGQFF
few TRBD1 TRBJ1-5 TRBV5-1 TGCGCCAGCAGCTTTGGTGACAGGGACAATCAGCCCCAGCATTTT CASSFGDRDNQPQHF
many . TRBJ1-1 TRBV27 TGTGCCAGCAGAAAGGGAGGGTTTACTGAAGCTTTCTTT CASRKGGFTEAFF
many TRBD2 TRBJ2-5 TRBV20-1 TGCAGTGCTAGAGATCGGCGGGAGAGTCAAGAGACCCAGTACTTC CSARDRRESQETQYF
medium-sized . TRBJ2-1 TRBV12-3/TRBV12-4 TGTGCCAGCAGTTTATTACGCGGGATTGGGAATGAGCAGTTCTTC CASSLLRGIGNEQFF
many TRBD1 TRBJ1-1 TRBV3-1 TGTGCCACCAATACAGGGGGCAACACTGAAGCTTTCTTT CATNTGGNTEAFF
many TRBD2 TRBJ2-3 TRBV24-1 TGTGCCACCAGTGACCCAGCGGGAGCCCCAAATACGCAGTATTTT CATSDPAGAPNTQYF
many . TRBJ2-2 TRBV6-1 TGTGCCAGCAACAGAGGGCCGGGGGCGGACACCGGGGAGCTGTTTTTT CASNRGPGADTGELFF
many . TRBJ1-6 TRBV11-2 TGTGCCAGCAGCTTAGAAGGGATAGATAATTCACCCCTCCACTTT CASSLEGIDNSPLHF
many . TRBJ1-4 TRBV19 TGTGCCAGTAGTCCCCCGGGGGGGAGAGAGGAAAAACTGTTTTTT CASSPPGGREEKLFF
. . TRBJ2-6 TRBV2 TGTGCCAGCATATCTCCCGGGTCCTATGGGGCCAACGTCATGACTTTC CASISPGSYGANVMTF
many . TRBJ2-7 TRBV20-1 TGCAGTGCTAGAGATCGAGTGATCTCCTACGAGCAGTACTTC CSARDRVISYEQYF
many . TRBJ2-1 TRBV11-2 TGTGCCAGCAGCTTAGAGCTAGCCCTCTCCTACAATGAGCAGTTCTTC CASSLELALSYNEQFF
many TRBD1 TRBJ2-3 TRBV14 TGTGCCAGCAGCCAAGATGCAGGGGGCTCTAGCACAGATACGCAGTATTTT CASSQDAGGSSTDTQYF
many TRBD2 TRBJ2-7 TRBV6-1 TGTGCCAGCAGTGAAGTGTGGGGGGGGGGATACGTTGAGCAGTACTTC CASSEVWGGGYVEQYF
. TRBD2 TRBJ2-1 TRBV6-4 TGTGCCAGCAGTGGGATTAGCGGGAATGAGCAGTTCTTC CASSGISGNEQFF
many . TRBJ2-1 TRBV4-2 TGTGCCAGCAGCCAAGAGGGCGGCTACAATGAGCAGTTCTTC CASSQEGGYNEQFF